This TCR beta chain emerged from a study of regulatory T cells in long-lasting Graves disease. The time point was: persistent/refractory GD, antithyroid drugs over 5 years with positive TRAb. Making the TCR library involved RNA that had been extracted from PBMCs. Xi'an, China, was home to the endocrinology department that provided patients. To make TCR beta libraries, researchers used iRepertoire HTBI primers and Arm-PCR of CDR3 regions. Each CDR3 protein is one row after TCRdb ran MiXCR on the multiplex PCR reads. The data hold about 660,000 distinct CDR3 sequences, with about 32% observed a single time. This sequence originates from a female donor with Graves disease. Sequencing was performed on peripheral blood mononuclear cells (PBMCs), taken when the disease was refractory, from a patient treated with antithyroid drugs.

CDR3: CASSYRGARNEKLFF. CDR3 DNA: TGTGCCAGCAGTTACCGGGGGGCGCGTAATGAAAAACTGTTTTTT. V usage is TRBV6-5 and J usage is TRBJ1-4, with a tentative D call TRBD1 (6 bases). V gave up 2 bases and J gave up 4 bases, with 11 bases separating them. There are 15 residues in the CDR3. CDR1 and CDR2 (germline): MNHEY, SVGAGI.